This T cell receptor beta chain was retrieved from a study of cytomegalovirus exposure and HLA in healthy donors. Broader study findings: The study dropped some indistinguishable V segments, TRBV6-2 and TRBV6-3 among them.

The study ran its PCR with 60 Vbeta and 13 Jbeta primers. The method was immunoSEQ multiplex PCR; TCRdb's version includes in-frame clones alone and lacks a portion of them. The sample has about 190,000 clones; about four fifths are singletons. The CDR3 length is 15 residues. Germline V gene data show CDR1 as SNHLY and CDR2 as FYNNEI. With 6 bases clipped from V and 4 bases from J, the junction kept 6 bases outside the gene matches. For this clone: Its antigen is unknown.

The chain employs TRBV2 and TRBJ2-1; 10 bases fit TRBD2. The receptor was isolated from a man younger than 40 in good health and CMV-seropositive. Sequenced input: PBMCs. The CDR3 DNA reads TGTGCCAGCAGAAGTACTAGCGGGGCTTACAATGAGCAGTTCTTC. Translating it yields CASRSTSGAYNEQFF.